The 21 T cell receptor beta chains reported below all come from one sample, sequenced in a study of blood T cell repertoires in COVID-19. Here immunoSEQ multiplex PCR was the method, and the copy in TCRdb shows in-frame clones only, minus some. The sample records 200,000 to 300,000 clones, 70% to 90% being singletons. The specimen sequenced was PBMCs or T cells enriched from blood (not recorded which). The receptors originated from a middle-aged woman with acute COVID-19.

The chain couples TRBV5-1 to TRBJ1-6; D is perhaps TRBD1 (5 bases). The CDR3 totals 14 residues. Trimming took off 1 base at V and 7 bases at J, with 9 bases between the two ends. The germline CDR1 and CDR2 sequences are SGHRS and YFSETQ. The DNA for the CDR3 is TGCGCCAGCAGCTTGATGACAGAGAATTCACCCCTCCACTTT. It encodes CASSLMTENSPLHF.

V and J are TRBV9 and TRBJ2-1, with 11 bases that match TRBD2. V gave up 4 bases and J gave up 7 bases; unmatched junction bases: 13. Per the germline V gene, CDR1 is SGDLS and CDR2 is YYNGEE. This CDR3 spans 17 amino acids. Written as DNA, the CDR3 is TGTGCCAGCAGCCCCGGGACTAGCGGTTGGAAAAAAAATGAGCAGTTCTTC. It codes for CASSPGTSGWKKNEQFF.

The rearrangement uses TRBV6-5 and TRBJ1-5; D remains ambiguous. Trimming removed 4 bases from V and 6 bases from J, with 13 bases in between. Germline V gene lookup returns CDR1 MNHEY and CDR2 SVGAGI. CDR3 length equals 14 residues. The CDR3 is CASSSGEGRQPQHF. The CDR3 DNA sequence: TGTGCCAGCAGTTCCGGGGAGGGTCGTCAGCCCCAGCATTTT.

The genes are TRBV7-6 and TRBJ2-5, with D possibly being TRBD2 (6 bases). This CDR3 has 17 residues. Deletions cut 1 base from V and 4 bases from J, with 19 bases between. The V gene's germline CDR1 is SGHVS and CDR2 FNYEAQ. CDR3 sequence reads: CASSLDPPAGRGETQYF. The CDR3 DNA is TGTGCCAGCAGCTTAGACCCCCCGGCGGGAAGGGGAGAGACCCAGTACTTC.

The gene calls are TRBV11-3 and TRBJ2-7; TRBD2 matches 10 bases. The CDR3 covers 15 residues. Germline V gives CDR1 SGHNT, CDR2 YENEEA. The V and J ends lost 1 base and 6 bases, in that order; junction bases with no gene match: 6. The CDR3 sequence is CASSLVLAGDSEQYF. In nucleotides, the CDR3 is TGTGCCAGCAGCTTAGTTCTAGCGGGAGACTCCGAGCAGTACTTC.

The rearrangement uses TRBV12-3 or TRBV12-4 and TRBJ2-1; possible D gene TRBD1, 7 bases. Trimming took off 6 bases at V and 9 bases at J, with 12 bases between the two ends. This CDR3 spans 12 amino acids. CDR3 sequence reads: CASSRGTLEQFF. CDR3 DNA: TGTGCCAGCAGCAGGGGGACTCTTGAGCAGTTCTTC.

This chain joins TRBV4-1 and TRBJ2-2, with 11 bases aligning to TRBD2. CDR1 MGHRA and CDR2 YSYEKL come from the germline V gene. The CDR3 runs 17 residues. Trimming removed 0 bases from V and 3 bases from J; junction bases left unmatched: 3. CDR3 loop: CASSQEVLAGDTGELFF. The CDR3, as DNA: TGCGCCAGCAGCCAAGAAGTACTAGCGGGAGACACCGGGGAGCTGTTTTTT.

V usage is TRBV11-2 and J usage is TRBJ2-2, with TRBD2 as a possible D gene (6 bases). Germline values: CDR1 SGHAT, CDR2 FQNNGV. This CDR3 has 15 amino acids. Trimming shortened V by 5 bases and J by 0 bases, and 10 bases separated the two germline ends. The CDR3 DNA reads TGTGCCAGCAGCCGACTAGTCGCGAACACCGGGGAGCTGTTTTTT. Protein: CASSRLVANTGELFF.

V usage is TRBV6-5 and J usage is TRBJ2-7; TRBD1 might be the D (7 bases). The V gene's germline CDR1 is MNHEY and CDR2 SVGAGI. V lost 0 bases to trimming and J lost 4 bases, with 13 bases between them. CDR3 length: 15 amino acids. CDR3 sequence (DNA): TGTGCCAGCAGTTACTCTCAGGGGGAGGTATACGAGCAGTACTTC. Protein sequence: CASSYSQGEVYEQYF.

The chain combines TRBV3-1 (or the pseudogene TRBV3-2) with TRBJ1-3; TRBD1 aligns across 9 bases. J gave up 5 bases and V 2 bases, and 7 bases lay outside the gene matches. Germline V lookup: CDR1 LGHDT, CDR2 YNNKEL (reference sequence). CDR3 length equals 16 residues. The CDR3 loop is CASSQPGQGARNTIYF. The DNA of the CDR3 is TGTGCCAGCAGCCAACCGGGACAGGGAGCTCGAAACACCATATATTTT.

The genes are TRBV11-3 and TRBJ2-7; 9 nucleotides line up with TRBD2. The CDR3 length is 16 residues. Germline loops: CDR1 SGHNT, CDR2 YENEEA. The junction had 8 bases not matched to a gene; V was cut back by 0 bases and J by 5 bases. The CDR3 bases are TGTGCCAGCAGCTTAGATCCGGGACTAGCTAGGGACGAGCAGTACTTC. Protein product: CASSLDPGLARDEQYF.

This clone was counted a single time. The rearrangement links TRBV27 to TRBJ2-4; the D gene is possibly TRBD2 (5 bases). V was shortened by 5 bases and J by 0 bases, with 8 bases between the two germline ends. Germline V gene lookup returns CDR1 MNHEY and CDR2 SMNVEV (reference sequence). The CDR3 covers 14 residues. The CDR3 here is CASSPGVAKNIQYF. In nucleotides, the CDR3 is TGTGCCAGCAGTCCCGGGGTAGCCAAAAACATTCAGTACTTC.

The chain carries TRBV19 and TRBJ2-2; 14 bases are shared with TRBD2. Losses at the gene ends were 6 bases for V and 6 bases for J; bases not matched to a gene: 3. Germline CDR1 is LNHDA and CDR2 is SQIVND (reference sequence). The CDR3 loop spans 15 amino acids. The CDR3 loop is CASSRTSGRPGELFF. As DNA, the CDR3 is TGTGCCAGTAGCCGGACTAGCGGGAGGCCCGGGGAGCTGTTTTTT.

This chain connects TRBV27 to TRBJ1-1; 7 nucleotides line up with TRBD1. From germline, CDR1 is MNHEY and CDR2 SMNVEV (reference sequence). This CDR3 region has 15 residues. V trimming: 4 bases; J trimming: 4 bases; junction bases outside the gene matches: 9. The CDR3 nucleotides read TGTGCCAGCAGTTCCCGACAGGGTTCGACCACTGAAGCTTTCTTT. Amino acids: CASSSRQGSTTEAFF.

This clone appeared once. V gene TRBV29-1 combines with J gene TRBJ1-4; 7 bases are a match to TRBD1. The V gene's germline CDR1 is SQVTM and CDR2 ANQGSEA. The CDR3 sequence is 15 residues long. V trimming: 7 bases; J trimming: 8 bases; junction bases outside the gene matches: 16. CDR3 sequence: CSDLNRGQDREKLFF. CDR3 DNA sequence: TGCAGCGACCTGAATCGCGGACAGGACCGGGAAAAACTGTTTTTT.

This clone was counted a single time. The chain has TRBV7-8 and TRBJ2-5; the match to TRBD2 covers 9 bases. V trimming: 4 bases; J trimming: 5 bases; junction bases outside the gene matches: 8. CDR3 length: 15 amino acids. Germline values: CDR1 SGHVS, CDR2 FQNEAQ. The DNA of the CDR3 is TGTGCCAGCAGCTCCCCAGGGACTAGCATGGAGACCCAGTACTTC. It is translated as CASSSPGTSMETQYF.

This clone occurred once. The rearrangement joins TRBV4-1 to TRBJ1-1; the D is unclear. The CDR3 extends over 14 amino acids. V lost 1 base, J lost 2 bases, and 8 bases lay in between. Germline lookup yields CDR1 MGHRA and CDR2 YSYEKL. In nucleotides, the CDR3 is TGCGCCAGCAGCCAAGGCGGAGGAAACACTGAAGCTTTCTTT. Translation: CASSQGGGNTEAFF.

The CDR3 reads CASRRAGNNSPLHF. CDR3 in DNA: TGCGCCAGCAGGAGGGCAGGAAACAATTCACCCCTCCACTTT. The J gene is TRBJ1-6, the V gene TRBV10-1; D not resolved. CDR3 length equals 14 residues. CDR1 and CDR2 (germline): WNHNN, SYGVQD (reference sequence). With 6 bases removed from V and 7 bases from J, the gap between germline ends came to 13 bases.

This chain links TRBV27 with TRBJ1-2; D is unresolved. The V end lost 3 bases, the J end lost 1 base, and 9 bases lay between the germline ends. This CDR3 comprises 14 residues. CDR1 is MNHEY, CDR2 SMNVEV, per germline (reference sequence). The CDR3 loop is CASSFLPGNYGYTF. The DNA of the CDR3 is TGTGCCAGCAGTTTCTTGCCGGGTAACTATGGCTACACCTTC.

In this sample, this clone turned up once. CDR3 protein: CASSQGGENSPLHF. The CDR3 DNA reads as TGTGCCAGCAGTCAAGGGGGCGAAAATTCACCCCTCCACTTT. This sequence joins TRBV27 and TRBJ1-6; 7 bases are shared with TRBD1. This CDR3 is 14 amino acids long. The V segment lost 5 bases and the J segment 7 bases; nucleotides outside the gene matches: 5. The germline CDR1 and CDR2 sequences are MNHEY and SMNVEV (reference sequence).

The rearrangement links TRBV7-9 to TRBJ2-5, with 8 bases lining up with TRBD1. V trimming: 8 bases; J trimming: 1 base; junction bases outside the gene matches: 12. Germline CDR1 is SEHNR and CDR2 is FQNEAQ (reference sequence). The CDR3 is made up of 16 amino acids. Written as DNA, the CDR3 is TGTGCCAGCTCTCATTCTCGGGACAGGATCCAAGAGACCCAGTACTTC. Residues: CASSHSRDRIQETQYF.